The next 8 T cell receptor beta chains were all read from a single sample in a study of sequential checkpoint blockade in melanoma. Noted treatment: randomized to nivolumab then ipilimumab (arm A) or the reverse (arm B). Sequencing was performed with immunoSEQ multiplex PCR; in TCRdb, only in-frame clones are kept and a portion is missing. The sample yields about 4,000 clones, just under 20% seen once. The sample in question was tumor tissue (inferred from file names), obtained from a patient given nivolumab and ipilimumab in sequence. These receptors originate from a human donor with melanoma.

By share of the sample, this clone is medium-sized. The V call is TRBV19, the J call TRBJ1-4, with 10 bases aligning to TRBD1. Germline V gives CDR1 LNHDA, CDR2 SQIVND (reference sequence). The CDR3 runs 16 residues. V gave up 5 bases and J gave up 5 bases; unmatched junction bases: 8. CDR3 coding DNA: TGTGCCAGTAGTGCGCCTCCGGGACAGGGGAATGAAAAACTGTTTTTT. Residues: CASSAPPGQGNEKLFF.

The chain carries TRBV10-2 and TRBJ1-1; weak D call: TRBD1 (5 bases). Trimming shortened V by 7 bases and J by 5 bases, and 17 bases separated the two germline ends. Germline V gives CDR1 WSHSY, CDR2 SAAADI. The CDR3 is 14 residues long. CDR3 nucleotides: TGCGCCAGCATCCTACACGGGGGAGGGACTGAAGCTTTCTTT. Protein sequence: CASILHGGGTEAFF.

This clone was observed a handful of times. The chain couples TRBV18 to TRBJ1-4, with no clear D. Germline V lookup: CDR1 KGHSH, CDR2 LQKENI. This CDR3 has 13 residues. V lost 4 bases and J 8 bases, leaving 11 bases between the germline ends. The CDR3 region has the DNA TGTGCCAGCTCACACCCGTCGGGGGAAAAACTGTTTTTT. Protein sequence: CASSHPSGEKLFF.

The chain recombines TRBV27 with TRBJ1-6; no clear D gene. From germline, CDR1 is MNHEY and CDR2 SMNVEV (reference sequence). The V end lost 1 base, the J end lost 2 bases, and 12 bases lay between the germline ends. The CDR3 spans 17 residues. The CDR3 DNA reads TGTGCCAGCAGTTTATACCCAGTAAGCACCTATAATTCACCCCTCCACTTT. Its protein is CASSLYPVSTYNSPLHF.

The chain couples TRBV19 to TRBJ1-6, with 8 bases matching TRBD1. This CDR3 has 16 amino acids. Germline lookup yields CDR1 LNHDA and CDR2 SQIVND (reference sequence). Unmatched junction bases numbered 8, after V lost 3 bases and J lost 7 bases. As DNA, the CDR3 is TGTGCCAGTAGTATGACCCGACAGGGGATAAATTCACCCCTCCACTTT. This encodes CASSMTRQGINSPLHF.

V is TRBV30 and J is TRBJ1-2; 8 bases agree with TRBD1. This CDR3 region has 13 residues. V dropped 0 bases and J dropped 5; count of bases not matched to a gene: 2. Per the germline V gene, CDR1 is GTSNPN and CDR2 is SVGIG (reference sequence). CDR3 protein: CAWSVTGGYGYTF. CDR3 nucleotides: TGTGCCTGGAGTGTAACAGGGGGATATGGCTACACCTTC.

The chain employs TRBV7-1 and TRBJ1-5; TRBD1 might be the D (6 bases). TRBV7-1 is an open reading frame whose function is uncertain. CDR3 length: 13 amino acids. Trimming removed 6 bases from V and 7 bases from J, with 13 bases in between. The CDR3 sequence is CASSSTGNQPQHF. CDR3 nucleotide sequence: TGTGCCAGCAGTTCTACAGGGAACCAGCCCCAGCATTTT.

The chain links TRBV19 to TRBJ2-3; D may be TRBD2 (6 bases). V lost 8 bases, J lost 1 base, and 16 bases lay in between. The CDR3 contains 15 residues. The germline gives CDR1 LNHDA, CDR2 SQIVND (reference sequence). The CDR3 spells CASSDGASGTDTQYF. The CDR3 DNA is TGTGCCAGTTCCGACGGGGCTAGCGGCACAGATACGCAGTATTTT.